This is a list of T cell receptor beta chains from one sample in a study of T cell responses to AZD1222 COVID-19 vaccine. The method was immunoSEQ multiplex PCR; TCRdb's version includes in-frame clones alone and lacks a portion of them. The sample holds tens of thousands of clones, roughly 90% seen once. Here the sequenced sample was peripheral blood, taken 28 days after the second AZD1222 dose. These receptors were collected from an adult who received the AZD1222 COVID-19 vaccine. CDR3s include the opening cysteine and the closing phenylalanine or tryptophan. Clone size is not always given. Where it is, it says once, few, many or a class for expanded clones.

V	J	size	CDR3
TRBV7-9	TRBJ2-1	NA	CASSWNVRDEQFF
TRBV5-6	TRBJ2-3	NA	CASSWYTDTQYF
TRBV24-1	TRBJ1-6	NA	CATSYRRKNNSPLHF
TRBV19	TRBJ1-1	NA	CARGLRGVNTEAFF
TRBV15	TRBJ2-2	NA	CATSRVGTGELFF
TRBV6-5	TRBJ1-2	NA	CASSYSSYRGGYTF
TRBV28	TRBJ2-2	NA	CASTVGTNTGELFF
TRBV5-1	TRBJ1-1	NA	CASSLGGVTEAFF
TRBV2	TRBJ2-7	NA	CASSAGTGNTYEQYF
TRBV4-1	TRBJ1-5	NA	CASSALWPGNRQPQHF
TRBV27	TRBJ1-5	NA	CASSYREGNQPQHF
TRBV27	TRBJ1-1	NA	CASRLGQGNTEAFF
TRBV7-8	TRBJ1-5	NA	CASSEGVRGGNQPQHF
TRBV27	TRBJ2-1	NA	CASSSTSLGYNEQFF
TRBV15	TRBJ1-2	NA	CATSSGGRGGYTF
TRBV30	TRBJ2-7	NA	CAWSVRTPRSYEQYF
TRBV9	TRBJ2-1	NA	CASSVDMGVESDEQFF
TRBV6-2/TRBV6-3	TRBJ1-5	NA	CASSYQFNQPQHF
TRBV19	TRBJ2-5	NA	CASSRQGETQYF
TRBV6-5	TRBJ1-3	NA	CASSLFLGNTIYF
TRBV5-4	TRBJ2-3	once	CASSTLLSTDTQYF
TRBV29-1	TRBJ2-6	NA	CSAGVSSGANVLTF
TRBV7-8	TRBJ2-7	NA	CASSGLSSYEQYF
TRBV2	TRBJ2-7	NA	CASSEAAGSYEQYF
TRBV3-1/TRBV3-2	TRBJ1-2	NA	CASSQDGIRNYGYTF